A single sample is the source of the 21 T cell receptor beta chains below, sequenced in a study of cytomegalovirus exposure and HLA in healthy donors. With 60 Vbeta and 13 Jbeta primers, the PCR was carried out. This table comes from immunoSEQ multiplex PCR, and its TCRdb copy is limited to in-frame clones, with some not included. The profile covers some 120,000 clones, with 65% to 80% appearing a single time and 2% to 3% taken by the ten largest. Sequenced input: PBMCs. Receptors were obtained from a female donor in good health and CMV-seronegative.

The chain uses TRBV19 and TRBJ2-5, with 10 bases identical to TRBD2. Germline loops: CDR1 LNHDA, CDR2 SQIVND (reference sequence). The length of the CDR3 is 17 residues. V lost 4 bases to trimming and J lost 0 bases; unmatched junction nucleotides: 8. CDR3 residues: CASSKRGGLPNQETQYF. The DNA of the CDR3 is TGTGCCAGTAGTAAGCGGGGGGGCCTACCGAACCAAGAGACCCAGTACTTC.

The rearrangement uses TRBV21-1 and TRBJ2-5; TRBD2, the table's D call, lacks a check against the DNA. TRBV21-1 is shown as a pseudogene. The CDR3 is 15 amino acids. As DNA, the CDR3 is TGTGCCAGCAGCAAAGTCATCGGGGGGGAGGAGACCCAGTACTTC. Its translation is CASSKVIGGEETQYF.

The CDR3 region has the DNA TGTGCCAGCAGCTTGGGACAGGGGCTTTTAGGAGGCTACACCTTC. Amino acid sequence: CASSLGQGLLGGYTF. The rearrangement links TRBV7-9 to TRBJ1-2, with 10 bases identical to TRBD1. Trimming cost V 3 bases and J 8 bases; bases outside gene matches: 9. The CDR3 runs to 15 residues. In germline, CDR1 is SEHNR, CDR2 FQNEAQ (reference sequence).

This clone was recorded only once. V and J are TRBV4-3 and TRBJ2-2; maybe TRBD1 (6 bases). This CDR3 is built from 16 residues. Germline V lookup: CDR1 LGHNA, CDR2 YSLEER. With 4 bases removed from V and 1 base from J, the gap between germline ends came to 13 bases. The CDR3 sequence: CASSLQWGRNTGELFF. CDR3 nucleotide sequence: TGCGCCAGCAGCCTTCAGTGGGGGCGGAACACCGGGGAGCTGTTTTTT.

The rearrangement uses TRBV7-8 and TRBJ2-3; the match to TRBD2 covers 14 bases. The V gene's germline CDR1 is SGHVS and CDR2 FQNEAQ. The CDR3 is made up of 16 amino acids. J was trimmed by 4 bases and V by 5 bases; bases with no gene match: 5. CDR3 loop: CASSLGLAGGPDTQYF. CDR3 sequence (DNA): TGTGCCAGCAGCCTAGGACTAGCGGGGGGACCAGATACGCAGTATTTT.

In its sample, this clone was seen a few times. V usage is TRBV6-1 and J usage is TRBJ1-5; TRBD1 agrees at 7 bases. Germline trimming cut 0 bases from V and 1 base from J; bases unmatched to any gene: 3. The CDR3 is 16 residues long. Per the germline V gene, CDR1 is MNHNS and CDR2 is SASEGT. CDR3 sequence: CASSEAYRGSNQPQHF. As DNA, the CDR3 is TGTGCCAGCAGTGAAGCCTACAGGGGAAGCAATCAGCCCCAGCATTTT.

J is TRBJ2-7 and V is TRBV7-6, with a tentative D call TRBD1 (5 bases). This CDR3 has 15 amino acids. Germline V gene data show CDR1 as SGHVS and CDR2 as FNYEAQ. V lost 5 bases and J lost 6, with 20 bases in between. The CDR3 nucleotides are TGTGCCAGCAGCCCCCCGACAGATAAACCGGCCGAGCAGTACTTC. This sequence encodes CASSPPTDKPAEQYF.

The chain couples TRBV7-8 to TRBJ1-1, with a weak D call TRBD1 (6 bases). This CDR3 has 14 amino acids. Germline V gene data show CDR1 as SGHVS and CDR2 as FQNEAQ. V gave up 3 bases and J gave up 6 bases, with 14 bases separating them. CDR3 in amino acids: CASSFGGEGAEAFF. DNA of the CDR3: TGTGCCAGCAGCTTCGGTGGTGAGGGGGCTGAAGCTTTCTTT.

V is TRBV2 and J is TRBJ1-2, with a weak D call TRBD1 (5 bases). V lost 6 bases and J 6 bases, leaving 20 bases between the germline ends. The CDR3 contains 15 residues. CDR1 is SNHLY and CDR2 is FYNNEI in the germline V gene. CDR3 DNA sequence: TGTGCCAGCAGCATCCCAGGGTATTCGTATGATGGCTACACCTTC. It yields the protein CASSIPGYSYDGYTF.

The chain recombines TRBV5-8 with TRBJ2-1; 7 nucleotides match TRBD1. The germline gives CDR1 SGHTS, CDR2 YDEGEE. V lost 0 bases to trimming and J lost 3 bases; unmatched junction nucleotides: 3. The CDR3 spans 15 residues. As DNA, the CDR3 is TGTGCCAGCAGCTTGGGACGGGACAGCTACAATGAGCAGTTCTTC. Its protein is CASSLGRDSYNEQFF. Full variable domain (missing parts from reference TRBV5-8 and TRBJ2-1): EAGVTQSPTHLIKTRGQQATLRCSPISGHTSVYWYQQALGLGLQFLLWYDEGEERNRGNFPPRFSGRQFPNYSSELNVNALELEDSALYLCASSLGRDSYNEQFFGPGTRLTVL.

This chain joins TRBV6-5 and TRBJ1-1; D possibly corresponds to TRBD1 (6 bases). V lost 5 bases, J lost 1 base, and 14 bases lay in between. Germline V gives CDR1 MNHEY, CDR2 SVGAGI. This CDR3 has 15 residues. CDR3 DNA: TGTGCCAGCAGTGTGACGGGGACACAGAACACTGAAGCTTTCTTT. This translates into CASSVTGTQNTEAFF.

The genes are TRBV27 and TRBJ1-2; perhaps TRBD1 as D (6 bases). Germline loops: CDR1 MNHEY, CDR2 SMNVEV (reference sequence). V shed 7 bases and J shed 2 bases, with 17 bases lying between them. This CDR3 region has 15 residues. CDR3 loop: CASTLDAGGNYGYTF. CDR3 bases: TGTGCCAGCACTCTTGATGCTGGGGGCAACTATGGCTACACCTTC.

The V gene is TRBV4-1, the J gene TRBJ2-2; D is ambiguous. Germline V CDR1 and CDR2: MGHRA, YSYEKL. V dropped 1 base and J dropped 6 bases, with 6 bases sitting between them. CDR3 size: 13 residues. This chain's CDR3 is CASSQVYPGELFF. In DNA, the CDR3 is TGCGCCAGCAGCCAAGTATATCCCGGGGAGCTGTTTTTT.

The chain couples TRBV2 to TRBJ1-1, with D perhaps matching TRBD1 (6 bases). The CDR3 covers 13 residues. Trimming cost V 6 bases and J 6 bases, with 14 bases left between them. Germline-derived CDR1 and CDR2 are SNHLY and FYNNEI. The CDR3 spells CASSFKGGAEAFF. DNA for the CDR3: TGTGCCAGCAGCTTTAAGGGGGGGGCTGAAGCTTTCTTT.

The chain couples TRBV10-3 to TRBJ2-3; TRBD2 matches 9 bases. V gave up 10 bases and J gave up 4 bases; unmatched junction bases: 12. The CDR3 extends over 15 amino acids. Germline loops: CDR1 ENHRY, CDR2 SYGVKD. CDR3 nucleotides: TGTGCCACCTCGTTCGGAGCGGGGGGATCAGATACGCAGTATTTT. Protein: CATSFGAGGSDTQYF.

CDR3 sequence (DNA): TGCGCCAGCAGCCAGACATGGGACTATGGCTACACCTTC. Translating it yields CASSQTWDYGYTF. The chain joins TRBV4-1 to TRBJ1-2; unclear D gene. CDR1 and CDR2 from the germline V gene are MGHRA and YSYEKL. CDR3 length equals 13 residues. Trimming shortened V by 3 bases and J by 3 bases, and 8 bases separated the two germline ends.

The genes are TRBV5-4 and TRBJ2-3; 11 positions match TRBD2. The V gene's germline CDR1 is SGHNT and CDR2 YYREEE (reference sequence). Germline trimming cut 0 bases from V and 3 bases from J; bases unmatched to any gene: 6. The CDR3 length is 17 residues. CDR3 sequence: CASSLEGSGGVTDTQYF. CDR3 DNA sequence: TGTGCCAGCAGCTTGGAGGGTAGCGGGGGGGTGACAGATACGCAGTATTTT.

The chain links TRBV30 to TRBJ2-2, with 8 bases aligning to TRBD2. The CDR3 runs to 14 residues. Germline CDR1 and CDR2: GTSNPN and SVGIG (reference sequence). Trimming took 5 bases from V and 6 from J; bases not matched to a gene: 8. The CDR3 sequence: CAWRPGTRAGELFF. The CDR3 nucleotides read TGTGCCTGGCGACCCGGGACTAGGGCCGGGGAGCTGTTTTTT. Looking up the rest from reference TRBV30 and TRBJ2-2 gives the full variable domain: SQTIHQWPATLVQPVGSPLSLECTVEGTSNPNLYWYRQAAGRGLQLLFYSVGIGQISSEVPQNLSASRPQDRQFILSSKKLLLSDSGFYLCAWRPGTRAGELFFGEGSRLTVL.

The CDR3 sequence: CASSHIRGAPGTEAFF. The CDR3 DNA follows: TGTGCCAGCAGCCATATCAGGGGGGCCCCCGGGACTGAAGCTTTCTTT. The genes are TRBV4-2 and TRBJ1-1; 7 bases map to TRBD1. Trimming removed 3 bases from V and 5 bases from J; junction bases left unmatched: 12. This CDR3 contains 16 residues. The germline CDR1 and CDR2 sequences are LGHNA and YNFKEQ.

This clone was detected only a few times. V usage is TRBV5-1 and J usage is TRBJ1-4, with 8 bases identical to TRBD1. With V trimmed by 4 bases and J by 7 bases, 12 bases remained unmatched. This CDR3 is 16 amino acids long. The germline CDR1 and CDR2 sequences are SGHRS and YFSETQ. The CDR3 DNA follows: TGCGCCAGCAGCACGTCAGGGGGCGCGGAGGTTGAAAAACTGTTTTTT. Amino acids: CASSTSGGAEVEKLFF.

The chain is built from TRBV7-9 and TRBJ1-1; D not resolved. The germline gives CDR1 SEHNR, CDR2 FQNEAQ (reference sequence). V was trimmed by 2 bases and J by 10 bases, leaving 8 bases between them. The CDR3 sequence is 11 residues long. CDR3 coding DNA: TGTGCCAGCAGCTTACCGGTCCCAGCTTTCTTT. Amino acid sequence: CASSLPVPAFF. Based on the CDR3 plus reference TRBV7-9 and TRBJ1-1, the full variable domain is DTGVSQNPRHKITKRGQNVTFRCDPISEHNRLYWYRQTLGQGPEFLTYFQNEAQLEKSRLLSDRFSAERPKGSFSTLEIQRTEQGDSAMYLCASSLPVPAFFGQGTRLTVV.